The 4 T cell receptor beta chains below were found in one sample sequenced in a study of T cells after yellow fever vaccination. From the 5' RACE reads, TCRdb called clonotypes with MiXCR, one entry per CDR3 protein. The table has about 130,000 distinct CDR3 sequences, under 9% seen once. The sequencing used CD8+ T cells sorted from PBMCs, collected on the day of the yellow fever booster vaccination. The receptors here all came from a man between 18 and 35 years old who received the YFV17D yellow fever vaccine.

The V call is TRBV12-3 or TRBV12-4, the J call TRBJ1-6; 9 bases match TRBD1. The V gene end was trimmed by 6 bases and the J gene end by 9 bases; junction bases not matched to a gene: 9. CDR3 length: 15 amino acids. The CDR3 DNA reads TGTGCCAGCAGCCTGACAGGGGGTCGGGGTTCACCCCTCCACTTT. Protein sequence: CASSLTGGRGSPLHF.

The chain carries TRBV21-1 and TRBJ1-5; TRBD1 is taken as the D call from the table, unchecked against the DNA. TRBV21-1 is listed as a pseudogene. The CDR3 has 13 amino acids. The CDR3 region has the DNA TGTGCCAGCAGCCACAGGGGAGATCAGCCCCAGCATTTT. Residues: CASSHRGDQPQHF.

This clonotype has ten or more counts. This chain uses TRBV4-3 with TRBJ2-1, with TRBD2 matching 11 bases. V lost 0 bases, J lost 9 bases, and 7 bases stayed unmatched. This CDR3 comprises 16 residues. Per the germline V gene, CDR1 is LGHNA and CDR2 is YSLEER. Here the CDR3 reads CASSQDLAGGGSEQFF. In DNA, the CDR3 is TGCGCCAGCAGCCAAGATCTAGCGGGGGGTGGTAGTGAGCAGTTCTTC.

There are a few counts of this clonotype. The genes are TRBV6-5 and TRBJ1-1; tentatively, D is TRBD1 (6 bases). The CDR3 sequence is 15 residues long. Looked up from germline, CDR1 is MNHEY and CDR2 is SVGAGI. V was pared by 3 bases and J by 6 bases, with 17 bases between. The DNA of the CDR3 is TGTGCCAGCAGTTATGAGGCGGGGGGCCGGGCTGAAGCTTTCTTT. Translation: CASSYEAGGRAEAFF.